Following are 4 T cell receptor beta chains from one sample sequenced in a study of identical twins. TCRdb redid the calling of the 5' RACE reads with MiXCR, one entry per CDR3 protein. The profile covers approximately 550,000 distinct CDR3 sequences, with around 24% appearing a single time and about 0.5% taken by the ten largest. These data also formed part of another study, on yellow fever vaccine responses in identical twins.

The sequencing input was CD4+ T cells sorted from blood. Receptors were obtained from a woman younger than 30 in good health.

The V and J genes are TRBV20-1 and TRBJ2-4, with D possibly TRBD2 on 5 matching bases. This CDR3 has 14 residues. V lost 5 bases to trimming and J lost 0 bases, with 11 bases between them. Germline V lookup: CDR1 DFQATT, CDR2 SNEGSKA (reference sequence). This CDR3 is CSACLAGAKNIQYF. CDR3 DNA sequence: TGCAGTGCTTGTCTTGCGGGAGCCAAAAACATTCAGTACTTC.

This clonotype was counted a few times. The chain is built from TRBV10-3 and TRBJ1-6; the D gene is possibly TRBD1 (6 bases). Germline lookup yields CDR1 ENHRY and CDR2 SYGVKD. V lost 4 bases and J 5 bases, leaving 12 bases between the germline ends. CDR3 length: 15 residues. CDR3 loop: CAISGGQGNNSPLHF. DNA of the CDR3: TGTGCCATCAGTGGAGGGCAGGGGAATAATTCACCCCTCCACTTT.

The V gene is TRBV12-3 or TRBV12-4, the J gene TRBJ1-6; a possible D gene is TRBD1 (6 bases). The CDR3 has 16 residues. V lost 6 bases to trimming and J lost 11 bases, with 23 bases between them. This CDR3 reads CASRFNRASRNPPLHF. In nucleotides, the CDR3 is TGTGCCAGCAGATTTAACAGGGCTTCGAGGAATCCACCCCTCCACTTT.

This clonotype was recorded a few times. The V and J genes are TRBV6-1 and TRBJ1-5; 8 bases fit TRBD1. Germline V CDR1 and CDR2: MNHNS, SASEGT. The J segment lost 6 bases and the V segment lost 6 bases, leaving 4 bases of the junction unmatched. This CDR3 region has 13 residues. As DNA, the CDR3 is TGTGCCAGCAGGGACGACAGGGGTCAGCCCCAGCATTTT. It is translated as CASRDDRGQPQHF.